This paragraph reports one T cell receptor beta chain. Its cognate antigen is unknown. The CDR3 runs 14 residues. The germline CDR1 and CDR2 sequences are LGHDT and YNNKEL (reference sequence). V lost 3 bases to trimming and J lost 5 bases; unmatched junction nucleotides: 4. This sample was included in a study of T cell responses to AZD1222 COVID-19 vaccine. Overall study findings and caveats: Unmutated variant regions are reportedly targeted by nearly half of spike-specific TCRs.

Sequencing used immunoSEQ multiplex PCR; TCRdb keeps in-frame clones, though not all of them. The sample has tens of thousands of clones; roughly nine tenths are singletons. This chain connects TRBV3-1 (or the pseudogene TRBV3-2) to TRBJ2-5; 9 nucleotides agree with TRBD2. This clonotype was obtained from an adult in good health. The sequenced sample was peripheral blood, obtained on day 0 of AZD1222 vaccination. CDR3 sequence reads: CASSQIAGEETQYF. CDR3 nucleotide sequence: TGTGCCAGCAGCCAGATAGCGGGAGAGGAGACCCAGTACTTC.